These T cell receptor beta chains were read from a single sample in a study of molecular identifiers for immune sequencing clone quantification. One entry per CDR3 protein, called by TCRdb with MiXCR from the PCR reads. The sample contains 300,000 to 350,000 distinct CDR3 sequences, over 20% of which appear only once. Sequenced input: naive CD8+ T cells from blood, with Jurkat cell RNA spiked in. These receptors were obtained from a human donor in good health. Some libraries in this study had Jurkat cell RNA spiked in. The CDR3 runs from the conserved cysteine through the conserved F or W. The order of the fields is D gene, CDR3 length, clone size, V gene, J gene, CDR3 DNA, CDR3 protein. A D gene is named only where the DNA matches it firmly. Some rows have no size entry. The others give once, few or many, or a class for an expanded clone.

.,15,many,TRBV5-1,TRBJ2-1,TGCGCCAGCAGCTTCCAATCACTTACTCGGGATGAGCAGTTCTTC,CASSFQSLTRDEQFF
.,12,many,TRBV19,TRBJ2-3,TGTGCCAGTAGGACAGGTTCGGATACGCAGTATTTT,CASRTGSDTQYF
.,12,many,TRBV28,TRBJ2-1,TGTGCCAGCAGCCTACTAGGAGTTGAGCAGTTCTTC,CASSLLGVEQFF
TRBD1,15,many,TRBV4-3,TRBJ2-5,TGCGCCAGCAGCCACGGGACAGGACTCCAAGAGACCCAGTACTTC,CASSHGTGLQETQYF
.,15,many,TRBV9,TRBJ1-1,TGTGCCAGCAGCAGAAATATGGACATGGACACTGAAGCTTTCTTT,CASSRNMDMDTEAFF
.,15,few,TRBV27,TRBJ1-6,TGTGCCAGCAGTTTTTTTTCAGGATTCGATTCACCCCTCCACTTT,CASSFFSGFDSPLHF
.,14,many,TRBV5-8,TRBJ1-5,TGTGCCAGCAGCTTTTTTCACGGGAATCAGCCCCAGCATTTT,CASSFFHGNQPQHF
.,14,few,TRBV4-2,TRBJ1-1,TGTGCCAGCAGCCAAGATCTCACTAACACTGAAGCTTTCTTT,CASSQDLTNTEAFF
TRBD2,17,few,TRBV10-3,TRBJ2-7,TGTGCCATCAGATCGAGTAGCGGGAGGGCCGTTTCTGGCGAGCAGTACTTC,CAIRSSSGRAVSGEQYF
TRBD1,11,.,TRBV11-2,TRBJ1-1,TGTGCCAGCGAGGCGGACAGGGCAGCTTTCTTT,CASEADRAAFF
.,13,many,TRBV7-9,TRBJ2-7,TGTGCCAGCCATACCGCGTATTCCTACGAGCAGTACTTC,CASHTAYSYEQYF
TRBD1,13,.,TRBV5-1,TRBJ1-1,TGCGCCAGCAGAGGGACAGAAGACACTGAAGCTTTCTTT,CASRGTEDTEAFF
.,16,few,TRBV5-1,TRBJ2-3,TGCGCCAGCAGCTTGGACAGGGTTCCTTTTGCAGATACGCAGTATTTT,CASSLDRVPFADTQYF
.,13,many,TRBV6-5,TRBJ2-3,TGTGCCAGCAGCCCTCCGTTCACAGATACGCAGTATTTT,CASSPPFTDTQYF
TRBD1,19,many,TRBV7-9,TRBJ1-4,TGTGCCAGCAGCTTCCCCACAACAGGGGATGGTTCAACTAATGAAAAACTGTTTTTT,CASSFPTTGDGSTNEKLFF
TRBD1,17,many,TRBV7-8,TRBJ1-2,TGTGCCAGCAGCAGATTGACAGGGGGCGAGGGCTCCTATGGCTACACCTTC,CASSRLTGGEGSYGYTF
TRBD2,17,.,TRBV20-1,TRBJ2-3,TGCAGTGCCATCGGGACTAGCGGAATCACGCACACAGATACGCAGTATTTT,CSAIGTSGITHTDTQYF
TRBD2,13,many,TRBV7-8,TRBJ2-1,TGTGCCAGCAGCCATAGGACTAGTTTTGAGCAGTTCTTC,CASSHRTSFEQFF
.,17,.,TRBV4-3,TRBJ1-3,TGCGCCAGCAGCCATCACGTCCGACCGGACTCTGGAAACACCATATATTTT,CASSHHVRPDSGNTIYF
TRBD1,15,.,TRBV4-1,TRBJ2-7,TGCGCCAGCAGCCAGTTAACAGGGGGCGGATACGAGCAGTACTTC,CASSQLTGGGYEQYF
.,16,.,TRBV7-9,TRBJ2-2,TGTGCCAGCAGCGAAGAGCTGGCGGGAAACACCGGGGAGCTGTTTTTT,CASSEELAGNTGELFF
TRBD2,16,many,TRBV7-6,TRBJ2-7,TGTGCCAGCAGACAAACAGCGGGGGGGCTGGGCGGCGAGCAGTACTTC,CASRQTAGGLGGEQYF
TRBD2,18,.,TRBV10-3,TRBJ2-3,TGTGCCATCAGTGAGTCGACCGGGGTAGCGGGGAGCACAGATACGCAGTATTTT,CAISESTGVAGSTDTQYF
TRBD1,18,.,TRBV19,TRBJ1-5,TGTGCCAGTTCAACCCGACAGGGATTCAATATCGGCAATCAGCCCCAGCATTTT,CASSTRQGFNIGNQPQHF
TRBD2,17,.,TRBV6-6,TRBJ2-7,TGTGCCAGCAGTTTCATTTCTTTAGGCGGGAGCCCCTACGAGCAGTACTTC,CASSFISLGGSPYEQYF
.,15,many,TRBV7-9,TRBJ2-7,TGTGCCAGCAGCTTAACGTCTTTAGGGACCTACGAGCAGTACTTC,CASSLTSLGTYEQYF
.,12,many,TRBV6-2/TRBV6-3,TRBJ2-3,TGTGCCAGCAGTTACCAAACAGATACGCAGTATTTT,CASSYQTDTQYF
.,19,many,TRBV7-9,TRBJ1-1,TGTGCCAGCAGCCAAACCGGAGGACAACCTTCGCGAGGGGACACTGAAGCTTTCTTT,CASSQTGGQPSRGDTEAFF
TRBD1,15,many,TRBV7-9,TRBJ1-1,TGTGCCAGCAGCACCGCCGACAGGGGAGAGACTGAAGCTTTCTTT,CASSTADRGETEAFF
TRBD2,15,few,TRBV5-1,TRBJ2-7,TGCGCCAGCAGCCTTAGCGGGAGGATTCCCCACGAGCAGTACTTC,CASSLSGRIPHEQYF
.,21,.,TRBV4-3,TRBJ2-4,TGCGCCAGCAGCCAAGATTGGAATCCAGCGGCCCCGGGCCAAGCCAAAAACATTCAGTACTTC,CASSQDWNPAAPGQAKNIQYF
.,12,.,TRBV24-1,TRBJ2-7,TGTGCCACCAGTGGTGGGACCTACGAGCAGTACTTC,CATSGGTYEQYF
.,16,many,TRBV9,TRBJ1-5,TGTGCCAGCAGCGCGGATGAGGTTAATAGCAATCAGCCCCAGCATTTT,CASSADEVNSNQPQHF
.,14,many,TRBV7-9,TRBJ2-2,TGTGCCAGCAGCTTAGTTCTAACACCCGGGGAGCTGTTTTTT,CASSLVLTPGELFF
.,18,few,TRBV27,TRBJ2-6,TGTGCCAGCAGATTAAGCCCCGGGACCTACTCTGGGGCCAACGTCCTGACTTTC,CASRLSPGTYSGANVLTF
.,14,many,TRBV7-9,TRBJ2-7,TGTGCCAGCAGCTCGACGGCGGGGTATTACGAGCAGTACTTC,CASSSTAGYYEQYF
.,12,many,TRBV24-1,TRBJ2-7,TGTGCCACCAGTGAGTCGGAGTACGAGCAGTACTTC,CATSESEYEQYF
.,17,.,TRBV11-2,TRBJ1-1,TGTGCCAGCAGCTTACCCCGGGGGTGGCCGTCGAACACTGAAGCTTTCTTT,CASSLPRGWPSNTEAFF
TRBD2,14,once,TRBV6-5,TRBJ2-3,TGTGCCAGCAGTTGGAGCGGGACTACAGATACGCAGTATTTT,CASSWSGTTDTQYF
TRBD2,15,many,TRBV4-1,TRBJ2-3,TGCGCCAGCAGCCAACGTGAAGCGGGAACAGATACGCAGTATTTT,CASSQREAGTDTQYF
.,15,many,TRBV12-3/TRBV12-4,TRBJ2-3,TGTGCCAGCAGTTTAGGGGCTACGCCGGGGGATACGCAGTATTTT,CASSLGATPGDTQYF
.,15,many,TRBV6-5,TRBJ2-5,TGTGCCAGCAGTTACACCGGGACGAACCAAGAGACCCAGTACTTC,CASSYTGTNQETQYF
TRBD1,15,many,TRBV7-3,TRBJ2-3,TGTGCCAGCAGTACAGGGGGCTCTTCCACAGATACGCAGTATTTT,CASSTGGSSTDTQYF
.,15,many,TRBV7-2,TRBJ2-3,TGTGCCAGCAGCTTCAGCAAAAGAGGGTCAGATACGCAGTATTTT,CASSFSKRGSDTQYF
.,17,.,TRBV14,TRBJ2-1,TGTGCCAGCAGCCAAGATTGGGGGGCAGGGGAGGACGATGAGCAGTTCTTC,CASSQDWGAGEDDEQFF
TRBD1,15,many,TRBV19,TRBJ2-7,TGTGCCAGTAGTACCCCCGGGACAGCATCCTACGAGCAGTACTTC,CASSTPGTASYEQYF
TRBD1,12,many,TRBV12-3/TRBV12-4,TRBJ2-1,TGTGCCAGCAGTACAGGGGACGATGAGCAGTTCTTC,CASSTGDDEQFF
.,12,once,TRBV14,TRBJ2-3,TGTGTCAGCAGCCAACGCCCAGATACGCAGTATTTT,CVSSQRPDTQYF
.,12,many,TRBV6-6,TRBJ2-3,TGTGCCAGCAGTTCCGATAGCGATACGCAGTATTTT,CASSSDSDTQYF
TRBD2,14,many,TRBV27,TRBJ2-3,TGTGCCAGCAGTATCCTAGCGGTCACAGATACGCAGTATTTT,CASSILAVTDTQYF
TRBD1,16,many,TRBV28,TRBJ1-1,TGTGCCTCCCAAAAGGACAGGGGGTCCATGAACACTGAAGCTTTCTTT,CASQKDRGSMNTEAFF
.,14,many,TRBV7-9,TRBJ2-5,TGTGCCAGCAGCTTTGTGGCAGCCCAAGAGACCCAGTACTTC,CASSFVAAQETQYF
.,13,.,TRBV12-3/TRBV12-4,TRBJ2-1,TGTGCCAGCAGTTTATTACAGCACAATGAGCAGTTCTTC,CASSLLQHNEQFF
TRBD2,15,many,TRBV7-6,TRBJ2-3,TGTGCCAGCAGCTTACGCGGGAGCTACACAGATACGCAGTATTTT,CASSLRGSYTDTQYF
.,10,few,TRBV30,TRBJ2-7,TGTGCAGGGGAGGACTACGAGCAGTACTTC,CAGEDYEQYF
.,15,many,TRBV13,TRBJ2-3,TGTGCCAGCAGCACGGGACTGGCTAGTGCAGATACGCAGTATTTT,CASSTGLASADTQYF
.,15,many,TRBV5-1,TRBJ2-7,TGCGCCAGCAGCCCTAAAGAGACACCCACCTACGAGCAGTACTTC,CASSPKETPTYEQYF
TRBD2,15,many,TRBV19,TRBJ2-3,TGTGCCAGTAGTATCAGCGGGGGAGTGGTCGATACGCAGTATTTT,CASSISGGVVDTQYF
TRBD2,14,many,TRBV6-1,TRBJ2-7,TGTGCCAGCAGTGAACCTAGCGGGGCCTACGAGCAGTACTTC,CASSEPSGAYEQYF